This TCR beta chain was identified during a study of cytomegalovirus exposure and HLA in healthy donors. Whole-study context: In an early release, HLA-typed donors contributed roughly 85 million unique TCR sequences.

This clone is categorized as medium-sized. The target antigen is unknown. General study points: Presence/absence analyses supposed approximately even sequencing depth among donors. According to reports, the classifier identified cytomegalovirus status with high specificity and sensitivity.

CDR1 and CDR2 from the germline V gene are SGDLS and YYNGEE. This CDR3 comprises 14 residues. V dropped 3 bases and J dropped 3 bases, with 12 bases sitting between them. Primers included in the PCR were 60 Vbeta and 13 Jbeta primers. Generated by immunoSEQ multiplex PCR, the TCRdb table keeps only in-frame clones and is missing some. The sample holds roughly 150,000 clones, approximately 80% seen once. This clonotype was sampled from a woman aged 40 to 50 in good health and CMV-seronegative. This chain uses TRBV9 with TRBJ1-1; TRBD1 might be the D (6 bases). Material for sequencing was PBMCs. CDR3 sequence: CASSGDRHYTEAFF. In nucleotides, the CDR3 is TGTGCCAGCAGCGGAGACAGGCACTACACTGAAGCTTTCTTT.